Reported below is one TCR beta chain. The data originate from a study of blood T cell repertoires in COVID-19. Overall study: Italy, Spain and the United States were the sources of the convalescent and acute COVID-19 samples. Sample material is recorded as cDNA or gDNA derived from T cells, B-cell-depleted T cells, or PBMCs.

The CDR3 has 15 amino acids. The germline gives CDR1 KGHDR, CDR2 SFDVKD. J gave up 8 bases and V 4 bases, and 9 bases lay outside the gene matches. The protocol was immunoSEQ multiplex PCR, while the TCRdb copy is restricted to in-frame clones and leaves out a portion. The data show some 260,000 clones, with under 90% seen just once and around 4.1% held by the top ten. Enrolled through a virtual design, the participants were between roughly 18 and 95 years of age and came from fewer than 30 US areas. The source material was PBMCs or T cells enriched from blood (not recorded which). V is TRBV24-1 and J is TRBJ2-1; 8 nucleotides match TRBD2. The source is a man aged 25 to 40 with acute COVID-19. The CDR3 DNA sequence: TGTGCCACCAGTGACCGGAGCGGGGGCTTATATGAGCAGTTCTTC. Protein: CATSDRSGGLYEQFF.